This entry lists 21 T cell receptor beta chains sequenced from one sample in a study of molecular identifiers for immune sequencing clone quantification. TCRdb used MiXCR to reprocess the PCR reads, holding one entry per CDR3 protein. This sample has over 600,000 distinct CDR3 sequences, with 20% found just once. The sequencing sample was made of naive CD8+ T cells from blood, with Jurkat cell RNA spiked in. Regarding subset: FACS-sorted CD8+CD4-CCR7+CD45RA+ naive T cells. The receptors shown here come from a human donor in good health. Some libraries in this study had Jurkat cell RNA spiked in.

A few counts support this clonotype. The gene calls are TRBV24-1 and TRBJ1-6; weak D call: TRBD1 (6 bases). The CDR3 is 15 residues long. Trimming pared 7 bases from V and 9 bases from J, leaving 18 bases between. Germline assignment: CDR1 KGHDR and CDR2 SFDVKD. CDR3: CATRPGGYDSSPLHF. For the CDR3, the DNA is TGTGCCACCAGACCCGGGGGCTACGATAGTTCACCCCTCCACTTT.

This clonotype occurred a few times. The gene calls are TRBV29-1 and TRBJ2-1, with 11 nucleotides matching TRBD2. CDR1 and CDR2 from the germline V gene are SQVTM and ANQGSEA. Trimming took 5 bases from V and 2 from J; bases not matched to a gene: 8. The CDR3 has 16 residues. Here the CDR3 DNA reads TGCAGCGTTCTAGCGGGGGGTCTCAGCCCCTACAATGAGCAGTTCTTC. It codes for CSVLAGGLSPYNEQFF.

At least ten counts were recorded for this clonotype. The V gene is TRBV29-1, the J gene TRBJ2-1; a weak D match, TRBD1 (6 bases). Looked up from germline, CDR1 is SQVTM and CDR2 is ANQGSEA. Trimming removed 1 base from V and 7 bases from J, with 11 bases in between. CDR3 length equals 13 residues. The CDR3 DNA reads TGCAGCGTTGAAGTGGCCAGGGGAAATGAGCAGTTCTTC. Its translation: CSVEVARGNEQFF.

This chain links TRBV24-1 with TRBJ2-1; 9 nucleotides align to TRBD1. V lost 4 bases and J lost 4; bases outside the gene matches: 4. Germline CDR1 and CDR2: KGHDR and SFDVKD. The CDR3 runs to 15 residues. In DNA, the CDR3 is TGTGCCACCAGTGACGGACAGGGGTTATACAATGAGCAGTTCTTC. Amino acid sequence: CATSDGQGLYNEQFF.

This clonotype was observed at least ten times. This chain connects TRBV4-3 to TRBJ2-7; no firm D call. The V gene lost 0 bases and the J gene lost 0 bases, with 12 bases spanning the gap. The germline CDR1 and CDR2 sequences are LGHNA and YSLEER. There are 16 residues in the CDR3. The CDR3 DNA reads as TGCGCCAGCAGCCAAGATCATCCGGGTAGCTCCTACGAGCAGTACTTC. Protein product: CASSQDHPGSSYEQYF.

The CDR3 coding sequence is TGTGCCAGCAGCACCATGGTTCACGACACCGGGGAGCTGTTTTTT. As protein: CASSTMVHDTGELFF. This rearrangement joins TRBV28 to TRBJ2-2; D ambiguous. CDR3 size: 15 residues. CDR1 is MDHEN and CDR2 is SYDVKM in the germline V gene. V lost 6 bases and J 3 bases, leaving 14 bases between the germline ends.

This clonotype was seen ten or more times. The V gene is TRBV7-2, the J gene TRBJ1-1, with D uncertain. CDR1 and CDR2 from the germline V gene are SGHTA and FQGNSA. This CDR3 has 13 residues. Between the trimmed V and J ends, which lost 3 bases and 6 bases, there was a span of 11 bases. CDR3 region: CASSFLQVSEAFF. The CDR3 DNA is TGTGCCAGCAGCTTTCTTCAGGTCTCTGAAGCTTTCTTT.

This clonotype was picked up many times. The CDR3 DNA reads TGTGCCAGCAGCGACGGGGGCTCGGAAGCTTTCTTT. Its protein is CASSDGGSEAFF. The genes are TRBV5-4 and TRBJ1-1; TRBD1 might be the D (6 bases). CDR1 and CDR2 (germline): SGHNT, YYREEE (reference sequence). V dropped 4 bases and J dropped 8 bases, with 12 bases sitting between them. The CDR3 runs 12 residues.

The chain is built from TRBV12-3 or TRBV12-4 and TRBJ2-1; 10 nucleotides line up with TRBD1. The CDR3 length is 17 residues. The V and J ends lost 6 bases and 8 bases, in that order; junction bases with no gene match: 16. CDR3 loop: CASSDTFTGTGAYEQFF. CDR3 in DNA: TGTGCCAGCAGCGACACGTTTACCGGGACAGGGGCTTATGAGCAGTTCTTC.

On this clonotype itself: This clone may be a read error of a much larger clone one base away. The gene calls are TRBV19 and TRBJ2-7, with D perhaps being TRBD1 or TRBD2 (5 bases each). Germline V gene data show CDR1 as LNHDA and CDR2 as SQIVND (reference sequence). CDR3 size: 13 residues. This CDR3 is CASSMGPILERYF. CDR3 DNA sequence: TGTGCCAGTAGTATGGGACCAATACTCGAGCGGTACTTC. The whole variable domain, filled in from reference TRBV19 and TRBJ2-7, reads DGGITQSPKYLFRKEGQNVTLSCEQNLNHDAMYWYRQDPGQGLRLIYYSQIVNDFQKGDIAEGYSVSREKKESFPLTVTSAQKNPTAFYLCASSMGPILERYFGPGTRLTVT.

This clonotype was counted many times. The chain combines TRBV4-1 with TRBJ2-1, with 10 bases that match TRBD1. The length of the CDR3 is 16 residues. J gave up 6 bases and V 0 bases, and 5 bases lay outside the gene matches. Germline V gene lookup returns CDR1 MGHRA and CDR2 YSYEKL. The CDR3 protein is CASSQEGTGAGNEQFF. As DNA, the CDR3 is TGCGCCAGCAGCCAAGAAGGGACAGGGGCGGGCAATGAGCAGTTCTTC.

As for this clonotype: A much bigger clone sits one base away, suggesting this may be a read error. The chain couples TRBV28 to TRBJ2-7, with 9 bases that match TRBD2. The CDR3 covers 14 residues. Trimming at V came to 4 bases and at J to 6 bases, leaving 7 bases not matched to a gene. The V gene's germline CDR1 is MDHEN and CDR2 SYDVKM. The CDR3 nucleotides are TGTGCCAGCAGTTGGGCTAGCGGGACCAGCGAGCAGTACTTC. Protein product: CASSWASGTSEQYF.

The CDR3: CASSSSRGGQETQYF. As DNA, the CDR3 is TGTGCCAGCAGCTCGTCGAGGGGTGGACAAGAGACCCAGTACTTC. The rearrangement uses TRBV7-2 and TRBJ2-5, with D possibly being TRBD1 or TRBD2 (5 bases each). This CDR3 spans 15 amino acids. Per germline, CDR1 SGHTA and CDR2 FQGNSA. V dropped 4 bases and J dropped 2 bases, with 14 bases sitting between them. Combining the CDR3 with reference TRBV7-2 and TRBJ2-5 gives the whole variable domain GAGVSQSPSNKVTEKGKDVELRCDPISGHTALYWYRQSLGQGLEFLIYFQGNSAPDKSGLPSDRFSAERTGGSVSTLTIQRTQQEDSAVYLCASSSSRGGQETQYFGPGTRLLVL.

This clonotype was recorded at least ten times. V and J are TRBV9 and TRBJ2-5, with 10 positions matching TRBD1. The trim removed 4 bases at V and 2 bases at J, leaving 8 bases unmatched. CDR3 length: 16 amino acids. Germline lookup yields CDR1 SGDLS and CDR2 YYNGEE. This chain's CDR3 is CASSREGQGFQETQYF. The CDR3 DNA sequence: TGTGCCAGCAGCCGAGAGGGACAGGGGTTTCAAGAGACCCAGTACTTC.

This clonotype was detected a few times. CDR3 loop: CASSSASRGSGNTIYF. CDR3 nucleotide sequence: TGTGCCAGCAGCTCCGCCTCTAGGGGCTCTGGAAACACCATATATTTT. The rearrangement links TRBV12-3 or TRBV12-4 to TRBJ1-3; perhaps TRBD1 as D (5 bases). The CDR3 has 16 residues. V was clipped by 6 bases and J by 0 bases, with 15 bases between them.

This clonotype has ten or more counts. CDR3 amino acids: CASGSLQGVDQPQHF. The CDR3 bases are TGTGCTAGTGGTTCCCTACAGGGGGTTGATCAGCCCCAGCATTTT. The chain couples TRBV12-5 to TRBJ1-5, with 8 bases that match TRBD1. After removal of 4 bases from V and 5 bases from J, the junction contained 7 bases not matched to a gene. The CDR3 is 15 residues long. CDR1 is LGHNT and CDR2 is FRNRAP in the germline V gene.

This clonotype occurred a few times. The gene calls are TRBV7-9 and TRBJ1-2; D might be TRBD1 (6 bases). The CDR3 loop spans 14 amino acids. Germline-derived CDR1 and CDR2 are SEHNR and FQNEAQ (reference sequence). Trimming shortened V by 1 base and J by 6 bases, and 12 bases separated the two germline ends. DNA for the CDR3: TGTGCCAGCAGCTTAGTGACAGGCCCTGATGGCTACACCTTC. It codes for CASSLVTGPDGYTF.

This clonotype was observed at least ten times. The rearrangement uses TRBV20-1 and TRBJ2-7; D unclear. V gave up 2 bases and J gave up 5 bases, with 22 bases separating them. The CDR3 has 16 amino acids. CDR1 and CDR2 (germline): DFQATT, SNEGSKA (reference sequence). Here the CDR3 reads CSARPSNGFKVHEQYF. The CDR3 DNA is TGCAGTGCTAGACCGAGTAATGGGTTTAAGGTCCACGAGCAGTACTTC.

With regard to this clonotype: At one boundary the junction diverges from the germline segment, which might be a read error. The chain recombines TRBV13 with TRBJ1-1; D remains unclear. Per the germline V gene, CDR1 is PRHDT and CDR2 is FYEKMQ (reference sequence). CDR3 size: 12 residues. The CDR3 DNA sequence: TGTGCCAGCAGCCCCTTGGAAACTGAAGCTCTCTTT. Residues: CASSPLETEALF. Drawing the rest from reference TRBV13 and TRBJ1-1, the complete variable domain is AAGVIQSPRHLIKEKRETATLKCYPIPRHDTVYWYQQGPGQDPQFLISFYEKMQSDKGSIPDRFSAQQFSDYHSELNMSSLELGDSALYFCASSPLETEALFGQGTRLTVV.

To note about this clonotype: This may be a read error, as it is one base from a much larger clone. CDR3 sequence reads: CSVEVFWGRSYGYTF. The DNA for the CDR3 is TGCAGCGTTGAAGTGTTCTGGGGGCGAAGCTATGGCTACACCTTC. The gene calls are TRBV29-1 and TRBJ1-2; D might be TRBD1 (6 bases). The CDR3 spans 15 residues. V lost 1 base and J lost 4, with 16 bases in between. Germline V gene lookup returns CDR1 SQVTM and CDR2 ANQGSEA.

This clonotype was counted many times. V and J are TRBV29-1 and TRBJ2-2, with 7 bases lining up with TRBD1. The CDR3 spans 13 residues. Trimming took 7 bases from V and 6 from J; bases not matched to a gene: 8. Per germline, CDR1 SQVTM and CDR2 ANQGSEA. This chain's CDR3 is CSGDTGTAGELFF. In DNA, the CDR3 is TGCAGCGGTGACACCGGGACAGCCGGGGAGCTGTTTTTT.